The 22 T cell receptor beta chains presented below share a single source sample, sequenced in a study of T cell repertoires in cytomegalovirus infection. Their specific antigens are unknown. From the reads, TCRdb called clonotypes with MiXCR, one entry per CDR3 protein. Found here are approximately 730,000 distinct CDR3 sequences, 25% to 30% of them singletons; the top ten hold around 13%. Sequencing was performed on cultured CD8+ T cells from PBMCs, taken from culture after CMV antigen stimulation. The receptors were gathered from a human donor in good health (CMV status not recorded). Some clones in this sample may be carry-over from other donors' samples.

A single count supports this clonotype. The CDR3 coding sequence is TGTGCCATCAGGGCAGTAACCCATGGCTACACCTTC. Its protein product is CAIRAVTHGYTF. This rearrangement joins TRBV10-3 to TRBJ1-2; D is ambiguous. The CDR3 loop spans 12 amino acids. Between the trimmed V and J ends, which lost 6 bases and 6 bases, there was a span of 11 bases. Germline lookup yields CDR1 ENHRY and CDR2 SYGVKD.

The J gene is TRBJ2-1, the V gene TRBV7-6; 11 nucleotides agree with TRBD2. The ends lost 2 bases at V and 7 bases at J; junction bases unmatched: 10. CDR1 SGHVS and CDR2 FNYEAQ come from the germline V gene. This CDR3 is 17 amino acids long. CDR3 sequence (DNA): TGTGCCAGCAGCTTATCCCCTAGCGGGGGGTACGGTAATGAGCAGTTCTTC. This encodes CASSLSPSGGYGNEQFF.

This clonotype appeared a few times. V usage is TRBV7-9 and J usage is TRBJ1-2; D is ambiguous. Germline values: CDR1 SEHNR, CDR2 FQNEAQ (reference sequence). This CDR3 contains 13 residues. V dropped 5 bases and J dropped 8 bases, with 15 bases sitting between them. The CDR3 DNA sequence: TGTGCCAGCAGCCCCCCCGGGGTGGGAGGCTACACCTTC. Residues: CASSPPGVGGYTF.

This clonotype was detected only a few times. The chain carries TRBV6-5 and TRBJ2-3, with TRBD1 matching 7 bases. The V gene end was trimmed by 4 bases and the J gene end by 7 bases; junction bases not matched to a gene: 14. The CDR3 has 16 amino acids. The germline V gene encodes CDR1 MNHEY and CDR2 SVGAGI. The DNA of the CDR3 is TGTGCCAGCAGTTCTCCCGGGACAGCTCCTCCCTATACGCAGTATTTT. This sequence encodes CASSSPGTAPPYTQYF.

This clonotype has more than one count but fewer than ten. The CDR3 nucleotides read TGTGCCAGTAGTATCGAGACACCAACCGCCGAGCAGTACTTC. Amino acids: CASSIETPTAEQYF. The genes are TRBV19 and TRBJ2-7; no clear D. This CDR3 has 14 amino acids. Germline-derived CDR1 and CDR2 are LNHDA and SQIVND (reference sequence). V was cut by 3 bases and J by 6 bases, with 15 bases left in between.

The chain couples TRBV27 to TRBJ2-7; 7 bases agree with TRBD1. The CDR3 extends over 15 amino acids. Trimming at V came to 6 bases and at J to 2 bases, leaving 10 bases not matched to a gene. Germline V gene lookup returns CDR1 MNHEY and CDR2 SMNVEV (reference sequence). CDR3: CASSLRQGRTYEQYV. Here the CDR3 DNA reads TGTGCCAGCAGCCTTCGACAGGGTCGGACCTACGAGCAGTACGTC.

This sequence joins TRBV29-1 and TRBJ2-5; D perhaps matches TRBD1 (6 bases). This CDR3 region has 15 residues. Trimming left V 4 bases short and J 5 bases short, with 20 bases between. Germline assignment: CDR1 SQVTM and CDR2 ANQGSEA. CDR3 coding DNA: TGCAGCGTTGGGCACCAGGGGTCCCTCCGGGAGACCCAGTACTTC. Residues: CSVGHQGSLRETQYF.

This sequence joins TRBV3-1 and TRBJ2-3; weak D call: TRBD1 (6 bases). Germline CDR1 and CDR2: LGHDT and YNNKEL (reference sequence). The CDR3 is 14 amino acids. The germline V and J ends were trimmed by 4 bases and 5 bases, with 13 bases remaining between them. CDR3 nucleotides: TGTGCCAGCAGCCGAGGCAGGGGAGTAGATACGCAGTATTTT. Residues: CASSRGRGVDTQYF.

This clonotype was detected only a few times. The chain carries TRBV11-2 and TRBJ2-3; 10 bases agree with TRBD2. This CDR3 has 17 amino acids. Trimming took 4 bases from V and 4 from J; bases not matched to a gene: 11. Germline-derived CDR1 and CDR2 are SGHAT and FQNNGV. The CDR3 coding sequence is TGTGCCAGCAGCTCTCCGTGGGGGACTAGCGAACCAGATACGCAGTATTTT. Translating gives CASSSPWGTSEPDTQYF.

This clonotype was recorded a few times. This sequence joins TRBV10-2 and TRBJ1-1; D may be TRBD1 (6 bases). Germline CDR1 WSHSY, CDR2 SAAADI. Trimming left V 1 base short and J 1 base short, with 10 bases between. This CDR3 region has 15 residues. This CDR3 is CASSELSDRNTEAFF. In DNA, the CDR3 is TGCGCCAGCAGTGAGTTATCGGACAGGAACACTGAAGCTTTCTTT.

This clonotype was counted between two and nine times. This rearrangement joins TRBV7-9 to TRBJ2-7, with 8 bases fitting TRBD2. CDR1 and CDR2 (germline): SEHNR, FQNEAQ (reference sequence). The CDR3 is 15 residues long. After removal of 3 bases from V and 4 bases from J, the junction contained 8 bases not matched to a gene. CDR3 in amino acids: CASSFSGNGAYEQYF. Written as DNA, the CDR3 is TGTGCCAGCAGCTTTAGCGGGAATGGGGCGTACGAGCAGTACTTC.

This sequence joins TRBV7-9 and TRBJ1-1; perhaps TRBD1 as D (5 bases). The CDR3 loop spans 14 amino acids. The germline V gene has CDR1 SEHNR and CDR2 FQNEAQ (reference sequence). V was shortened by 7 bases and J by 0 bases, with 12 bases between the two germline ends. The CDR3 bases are TGTGCCAGCAACCACAGGAACATGAACACTGAAGCTTTCTTT. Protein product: CASNHRNMNTEAFF.

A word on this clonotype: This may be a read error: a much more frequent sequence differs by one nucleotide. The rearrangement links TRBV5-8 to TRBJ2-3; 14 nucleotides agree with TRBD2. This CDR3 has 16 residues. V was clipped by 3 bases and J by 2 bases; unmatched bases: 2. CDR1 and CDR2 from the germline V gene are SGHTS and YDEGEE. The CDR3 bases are TGTGCCAGCAGCTCGACTAGCGGGGGGGACACAGATACGCAGTATTTT. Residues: CASSSTSGGDTDTQYF.

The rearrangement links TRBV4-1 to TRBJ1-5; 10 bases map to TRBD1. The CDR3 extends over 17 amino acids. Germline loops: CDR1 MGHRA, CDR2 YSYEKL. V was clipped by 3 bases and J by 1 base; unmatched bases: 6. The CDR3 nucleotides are TGCGCCAGCAGCCATCGACAGGGGGCCGGAAGCAATCAGCCCCAGCATTTT. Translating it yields CASSHRQGAGSNQPQHF.

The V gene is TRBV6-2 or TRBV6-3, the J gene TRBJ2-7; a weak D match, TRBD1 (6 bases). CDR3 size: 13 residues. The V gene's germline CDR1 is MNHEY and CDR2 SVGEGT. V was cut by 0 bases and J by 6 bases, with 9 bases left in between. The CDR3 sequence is CASSYSQGSEQYV. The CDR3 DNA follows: TGTGCCAGCAGTTACTCACAGGGTAGCGAGCAGTACGTC.

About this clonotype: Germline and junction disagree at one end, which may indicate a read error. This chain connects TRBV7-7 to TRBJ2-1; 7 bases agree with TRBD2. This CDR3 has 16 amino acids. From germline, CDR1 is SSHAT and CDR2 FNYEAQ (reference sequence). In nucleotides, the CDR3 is TGTGCTAGCAGCGCCCGGAGCGGGACCTCCTACAATGAGCAGTTCTTC. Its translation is CASSARSGTSYNEQFF.

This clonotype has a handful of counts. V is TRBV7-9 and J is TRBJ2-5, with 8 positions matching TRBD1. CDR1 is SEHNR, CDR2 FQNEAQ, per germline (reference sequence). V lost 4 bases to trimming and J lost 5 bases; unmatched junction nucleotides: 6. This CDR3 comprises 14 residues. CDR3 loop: CASSWHRGEETQYF. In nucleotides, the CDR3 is TGTGCCAGCAGCTGGCACAGGGGGGAGGAGACCCAGTACTTC.

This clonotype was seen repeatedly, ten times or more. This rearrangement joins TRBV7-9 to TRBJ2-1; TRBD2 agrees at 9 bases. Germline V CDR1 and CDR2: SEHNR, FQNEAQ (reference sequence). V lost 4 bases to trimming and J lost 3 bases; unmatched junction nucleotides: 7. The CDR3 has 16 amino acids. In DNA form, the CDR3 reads TGTGCCAGCAGCTCCGGACGCGGGGGGGACTACAATGAGCAGTTCTTC. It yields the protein CASSSGRGGDYNEQFF.

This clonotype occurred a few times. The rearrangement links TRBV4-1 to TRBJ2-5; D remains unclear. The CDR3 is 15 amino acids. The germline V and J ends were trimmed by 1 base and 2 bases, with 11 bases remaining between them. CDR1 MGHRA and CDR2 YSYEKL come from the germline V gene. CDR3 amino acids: CASSQVETEQETQYF. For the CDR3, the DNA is TGCGCCAGCAGCCAAGTGGAGACGGAACAAGAGACCCAGTACTTC.

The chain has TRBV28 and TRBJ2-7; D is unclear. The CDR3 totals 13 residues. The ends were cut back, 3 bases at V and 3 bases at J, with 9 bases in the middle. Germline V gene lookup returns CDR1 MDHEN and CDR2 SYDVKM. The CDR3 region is CASSFAGHYEQYV. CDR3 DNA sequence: TGTGCCAGCAGTTTCGCCGGCCACTACGAGCAGTACGTC.

This chain's CDR3 is CASSIFDGPYEQYF. The CDR3 region has the DNA TGTGCCAGTAGTATCTTCGACGGACCCTACGAGCAGTACTTC. This rearrangement joins TRBV19 to TRBJ2-7; D is ambiguous. Looked up from germline, CDR1 is LNHDA and CDR2 is SQIVND (reference sequence). With 3 bases removed from V and 2 bases from J, the gap between germline ends came to 11 bases. The CDR3 spans 14 residues.

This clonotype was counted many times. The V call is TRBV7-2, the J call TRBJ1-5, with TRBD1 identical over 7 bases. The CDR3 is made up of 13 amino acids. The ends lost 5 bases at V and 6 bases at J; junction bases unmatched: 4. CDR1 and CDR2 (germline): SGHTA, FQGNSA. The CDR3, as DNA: TGTGCCAGCAGCCAGGGGGGGGTTCAGCCCCAGCATTTT. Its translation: CASSQGGVQPQHF. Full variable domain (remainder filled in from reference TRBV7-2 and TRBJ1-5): GAGVSQSPSNKVTEKGKDVELRCDPISGHTALYWYRQSLGQGLEFLIYFQGNSAPDKSGLPSDRFSAERTGGSVSTLTIQRTQQEDSAVYLCASSQGGVQPQHFGDGTRLSIL.